This passage covers 15 T cell receptor beta chains from one sample sequenced in a study of monozygotic twins with inflammatory bowel disease. TCRdb reprocessed the 5' RACE reads, with one entry per CDR3 protein and no DNA. The sample has some 400,000 distinct CDR3 sequences. The material sequenced was blood. The receptors were sampled from a human donor with ulcerative colitis or Crohn's disease, or a healthy co-twin of an affected twin (not recorded which).

The gene calls are TRBV5-1 and TRBJ1-1. There are 12 residues in the CDR3. CDR1 is SGHRS, CDR2 YFSETQ, per germline. This CDR3 is CASRRVGTEAFF.

The rearrangement joins TRBV4-2 to TRBJ2-7. Germline V gene lookup returns CDR1 LGHNA and CDR2 YNFKEQ. The CDR3 consists of 14 residues. The CDR3 loop is CASSPPPGYYEQYF.

The chain links TRBV29-1 to TRBJ2-1; TCRdb's D call, TRBD2, is unchecked because there is no DNA. Germline loops: CDR1 SQVTM, CDR2 ANQGSEA. The CDR3 is 13 residues long. The CDR3 loop is CSGEGPRGNEQFF.

The V gene is TRBV27, the J gene TRBJ2-7; there is no DNA to check the TCRdb D call of TRBD1. Per the germline V gene, CDR1 is MNHEY and CDR2 is SMNVEV (reference sequence). The CDR3 sequence is 13 residues long. The CDR3 spells CASSGAGKYEQYF.

The chain has TRBV5-1 and TRBJ1-6; TCRdb reports TRBD1, a call that lacks DNA to check it against. The germline gives CDR1 SGHRS, CDR2 YFSETQ. The CDR3 sequence is 14 residues long. The CDR3: CASSSGQENSPLHF.

The V and J genes are TRBV18 and TRBJ1-3; TCRdb's D call of TRBD1 is untestable without DNA. The germline V gene encodes CDR1 KGHSH and CDR2 LQKENI. The CDR3 runs 13 residues. The CDR3 loop reads CASGAATGNTIYF.

The chain couples TRBV20-1 to TRBJ1-2. Germline V gene lookup returns CDR1 DFQATT and CDR2 SNEGSKA (reference sequence). The CDR3 has 12 residues. CDR3 in amino acids: CSAPDRFYGYTF.

This sequence joins TRBV12-3 or TRBV12-4 and TRBJ1-3. The CDR3 runs 15 residues. CDR3 sequence: CASSLGWDSGNTIYF.

Here the CDR3 reads CASSRLAGVYTGELFF. This sequence joins TRBV7-2 and TRBJ2-2; TCRdb lists TRBD2, though no DNA is available to test this call. This CDR3 spans 16 amino acids. The germline V gene encodes CDR1 SGHTA and CDR2 FQGNSA.

This chain joins TRBV5-1 and TRBJ1-1. This CDR3 has 14 amino acids. Germline V gene data show CDR1 as SGHRS and CDR2 as YFSETQ. CDR3 residues: CASSLQRVNTEAFF.

This chain joins TRBV19 and TRBJ2-7; TCRdb names TRBD2, which stays unverified in the absence of DNA. CDR3 length equals 16 residues. The germline V gene encodes CDR1 LNHDA and CDR2 SQIVND (reference sequence). The CDR3 spells CASSIGAGGRSYEQYF.

J is TRBJ2-3 and V is TRBV7-2. CDR1 and CDR2 from the germline V gene are SGHTA and FQGNSA. CDR3 size: 14 residues. The CDR3 is CASSLAGLTDTQYF.

The chain recombines TRBV20-1 with TRBJ1-5; there is no DNA to check the TCRdb D call of TRBD1. The CDR3 is 13 residues long. CDR1 and CDR2 (germline): DFQATT, SNEGSKA (reference sequence). The CDR3 reads CSASPLPGEPQHF.

This rearrangement joins TRBV3-1 to TRBJ1-1; TCRdb's assignment of TRBD1 cannot be checked, as there is no DNA. Germline assignment: CDR1 LGHDT and CDR2 YNNKEL (reference sequence). This CDR3 has 15 residues. CDR3 protein: CASSPTGTVNTEAFF.

The rearrangement joins TRBV20-1 to TRBJ1-1. This CDR3 is 11 amino acids long. From germline, CDR1 is DFQATT and CDR2 SNEGSKA (reference sequence). CDR3 protein: CSGDTNTEAFF.